This is a list of T cell receptor beta chains from one sample in a study of Ad26.COV2.S vaccination and SARS-CoV-2 variants. Sequencing used immunoSEQ multiplex PCR; TCRdb keeps in-frame clones, though not all of them. This sample has 300,000 to 450,000 clones, with about 85% found just once. Sequenced material: peripheral blood, taken in a trial of Ad26.COV2.S vaccine versus placebo. All receptors derive from a person aged 18 to 59 who received the Ad26.COV2.S COVID-19 vaccine or a placebo. Each CDR3 is given with its conserved first and last residue. Only part of the rows carry a size: once, few, many, or a class if the clone is expanded.

J: TRBJ1-1
V: TRBV27
length: 14
size: once
CDR3: CASRQGPRNTEAFF

J: TRBJ1-1
V: TRBV7-6
length: 14
size: few
CDR3: CASSLLAGTTEAFF

J: TRBJ1-5
V: TRBV6-2/TRBV6-3
length: 16
size: .
CDR3: CASSSGTVNSNQPQHF

J: TRBJ2-3
V: TRBV12-3/TRBV12-4
length: 12
size: .
CDR3: CASSLAADTQYF

J: TRBJ1-2
V: TRBV28
length: 15
size: .
CDR3: CATVGHLLEPRSNTF

J: TRBJ1-2
V: TRBV19
length: 12
size: .
CDR3: CASWGRVYGYTF

J: TRBJ2-3
V: TRBV4-1
length: 16
size: .
CDR3: CASSHQISGGRDTQYF

J: TRBJ2-1
V: TRBV25-1
length: 14
size: once
CDR3: CASSDLGGNNEQFF

J: TRBJ1-2
V: TRBV30
length: 12
size: .
CDR3: CAWRVDQVGYTF

J: TRBJ1-1
V: TRBV6-2/TRBV6-3
length: 12
size: .
CDR3: CASSDRDAEAFF

J: TRBJ2-3
V: TRBV2
length: 11
size: .
CDR3: CASSETDTQYF

J: TRBJ2-7
V: TRBV5-5
length: 14
size: .
CDR3: CASSLGAVPYEQYF

J: TRBJ1-3
V: TRBV11-2
length: 18
size: .
CDR3: CASSLGVPGQIALNTIYF

J: TRBJ2-7
V: TRBV6-6
length: 12
size: .
CDR3: CASSPGAYEQYF

J: TRBJ2-1
V: TRBV9
length: 15
size: once
CDR3: CASSVGVSSYNEQFF

J: TRBJ2-1
V: TRBV5-4
length: 16
size: .
CDR3: CASSNNRGSSYNEQFF

J: TRBJ2-3
V: TRBV10-1
length: 15
size: .
CDR3: CASSVPGGLGDTQYF